This T cell receptor beta chain was found in a study of T cell responses to AZD1222 COVID-19 vaccine. General observations from the study: The donor group comprised mostly white British people and more females; the analysis possibly underestimated clonal diversity. The CD4 TCRs associated with vaccination extended across spike and predominated at 160-218 and 743-854. Spike-specific TCR breadth rose after two AZD1222 doses, and depth rose as well.

Using immunoSEQ multiplex PCR, the repertoire was profiled, and TCRdb retains in-frame clones only, with some absent. The sample lists some 150,000 clones; roughly 89% were seen once. CDR1 is MNHEY and CDR2 is SVGEGT in the germline V gene. The V end was cut by 6 bases, the J end by 2 bases, with 14 bases between. The CDR3 has 14 residues. About this clone itself: Its target is unknown.

The TCR comes from an adult in good health. This sequence joins TRBV6-2 or TRBV6-3 and TRBJ2-7; D may be TRBD1 (6 bases). Sequences were derived from peripheral blood, sampled on day 0 of AZD1222 vaccination. The CDR3 sequence is CASSNREPPYEQYF. The CDR3, as DNA: TGTGCCAGCAGCAACAGGGAACCTCCCTACGAGCAGTACTTC.